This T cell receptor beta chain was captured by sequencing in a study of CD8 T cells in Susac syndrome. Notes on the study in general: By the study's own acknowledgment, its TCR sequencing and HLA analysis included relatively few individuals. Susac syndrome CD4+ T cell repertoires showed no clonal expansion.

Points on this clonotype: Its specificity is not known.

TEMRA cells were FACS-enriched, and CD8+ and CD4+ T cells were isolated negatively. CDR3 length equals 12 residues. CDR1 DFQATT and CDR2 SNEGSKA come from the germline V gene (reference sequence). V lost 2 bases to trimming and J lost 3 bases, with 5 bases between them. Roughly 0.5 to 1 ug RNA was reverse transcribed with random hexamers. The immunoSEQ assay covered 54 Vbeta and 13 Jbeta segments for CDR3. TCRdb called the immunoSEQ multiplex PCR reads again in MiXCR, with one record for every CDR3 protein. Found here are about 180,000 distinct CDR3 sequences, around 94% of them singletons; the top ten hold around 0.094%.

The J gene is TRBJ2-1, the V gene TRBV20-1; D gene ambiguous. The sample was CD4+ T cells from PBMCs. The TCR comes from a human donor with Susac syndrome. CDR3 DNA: TGCAGTGCTAGACGCGACTACAATGAGCAGTTCTTC. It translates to CSARRDYNEQFF.